This T cell receptor beta chain was captured by sequencing in a study of blood T cell repertoires in COVID-19. In the authors' methods: Amplified reference gene primers provided the basis for estimating nucleated cell counts. Profiling relied on immunoSEQ multiplex PCR, and the TCRdb table lists in-frame clones only, not all of them. V and J calls plus clone size are reproduced from that table; the DNA served to infer D and trimming. The table includes about 270,000 clones, 86% detected once. Germline V gives CDR1 SGDLS, CDR2 YYNGEE. CDR3 length equals 13 residues. V lost 2 bases and J lost 8, with 11 bases in between. A Seattle source enrolled patients during active infection and followed them longitudinally.

The clonotype comes from a woman aged 25 to 39 with COVID-19, enrolled during active disease. Sequencing was performed on peripheral blood. The gene calls are TRBV9 and TRBJ1-5; D gene ambiguous. The CDR3 DNA reads TGTGCCAGCAGCGTCGATCCGTCAGAGCCCCAGCATTTT. It yields the protein CASSVDPSEPQHF.